The 24 T cell receptor beta chains given below trace back to one sample, sequenced in a study of blood T cell repertoires in COVID-19. Measured with immunoSEQ multiplex PCR; TCRdb has only the in-frame clones, and not every one. The data show approximately 53,000 clones, around 73% seen once. Source material: PBMCs or T cells enriched from blood (not recorded which). These receptors all come from a woman in her 50s with acute COVID-19.

The V gene is TRBV29-1, the J gene TRBJ1-3; D unresolved. The CDR3 spans 14 residues. Germline values: CDR1 SQVTM, CDR2 ANQGSEA. V lost 5 bases and J 0 bases, leaving 11 bases between the germline ends. The CDR3 sequence: CSVSRVPSGNTIYF. CDR3 bases: TGCAGCGTTTCACGGGTCCCCTCTGGAAACACCATATATTTT. The full variable domain, rest sourced from reference TRBV29-1 and TRBJ1-3, is SAVISQKPSRDICQRGTSLTIQCQVDSQVTMMFWYRQQPGQSLTLIATANQGSEATYESGFVIDKFPISRPNLTFSTLTVSNMSPEDSSIYLCSVSRVPSGNTIYFGEGSWLTVV.

The chain uses TRBV6-5 and TRBJ2-7; 8 bases line up with TRBD1. The germline gives CDR1 MNHEY, CDR2 SVGAGI. V gave up 4 bases and J gave up 6 bases; unmatched junction bases: 5. The CDR3 is made up of 13 amino acids. The CDR3 loop reads CASSLGQGFEQYF. The CDR3 DNA reads TGTGCCAGCAGTTTAGGACAGGGTTTCGAGCAGTACTTC.

This clone was seen once. The chain employs TRBV10-3 and TRBJ2-3; 8 bases line up with TRBD2. The length of the CDR3 is 16 residues. The germline CDR1 and CDR2 sequences are ENHRY and SYGVKD. Trimming removed 3 bases from V and 4 bases from J; junction bases left unmatched: 9. CDR3 region: CAISDPLAETADTQYF. As DNA, the CDR3 is TGTGCCATCAGTGACCCACTAGCGGAAACAGCAGATACGCAGTATTTT.

The chain joins TRBV11-2 to TRBJ1-2, with a tentative D call TRBD1 (6 bases). The CDR3 contains 15 residues. Deletions cut 4 bases from V and 6 bases from J, with 18 bases between. The germline V gene has CDR1 SGHAT and CDR2 FQNNGV. The CDR3 loop is CASSSKPQGNDGYTF. In nucleotides, the CDR3 is TGTGCCAGCAGCTCTAAGCCTCAGGGGAACGATGGCTACACCTTC.

V is TRBV5-1 and J is TRBJ1-4; TRBD1 aligns across 11 bases. Trimming took 4 bases from V and 0 from J; bases not matched to a gene: 14. The CDR3 runs to 20 residues. CDR1 and CDR2 from the germline V gene are SGHRS and YFSETQ. The CDR3 sequence: CASSPGQGAWMGATNEKLFF. The CDR3 DNA reads as TGCGCCAGCAGCCCCGGACAGGGGGCCTGGATGGGAGCAACTAATGAAAAACTGTTTTTT.

This chain uses TRBV5-1 with TRBJ2-7, with 7 bases matching TRBD2. This CDR3 is built from 15 residues. CDR1 is SGHRS, CDR2 YFSETQ, per germline. The J segment lost 3 bases and the V segment lost 0 bases, leaving 6 bases of the junction unmatched. Here the CDR3 DNA reads TGCGCCAGCAGCTTGGCCGGGACTAACAACTACGAGCAGTACTTC. Translation: CASSLAGTNNYEQYF.

As concerns this clone: This sample also contains other DNA sequences that code for the same CDR3. V is TRBV12-3 or TRBV12-4 and J is TRBJ2-5; D remains ambiguous. The CDR3 consists of 11 residues. Trimming left V 3 bases short and J 4 bases short, with 3 bases between. The CDR3 region is CASSFGETQYF. Written as DNA, the CDR3 is TGTGCCAGCAGTTTCGGAGAGACCCAGTACTTC.

The chain is built from TRBV5-8 and TRBJ1-1; TRBD1 matches at 7 bases. Germline loops: CDR1 SGHTS, CDR2 YDEGEE. With 3 bases clipped from V and 0 bases from J, the junction kept 11 bases outside the gene matches. The CDR3 runs to 17 residues. Here the CDR3 DNA reads TGTGCCAGCAGCTCAATCCGGACAGGATGGATGAACACTGAAGCTTTCTTT. This sequence encodes CASSSIRTGWMNTEAFF.

This sequence joins TRBV11-2 and TRBJ1-1, with 8 positions matching TRBD1. This CDR3 contains 14 residues. The germline gives CDR1 SGHAT, CDR2 FQNNGV. Losses at the gene ends were 5 bases for V and 10 bases for J; bases not matched to a gene: 12. Written as DNA, the CDR3 is TGTGCCAGCAGCCCTACCTACACCGGGACAGGAGCTTTCTTT. Its translation: CASSPTYTGTGAFF.

The rearrangement joins TRBV6-5 to TRBJ2-7; 10 bases line up with TRBD2. The V segment lost 6 bases and the J segment 2 bases; nucleotides outside the gene matches: 4. CDR1 and CDR2 (germline): MNHEY, SVGAGI. This CDR3 contains 14 residues. The CDR3: CASRGLADPYEQYF. CDR3 bases: TGTGCCAGCAGAGGACTAGCGGATCCCTACGAGCAGTACTTC.

This rearrangement joins TRBV14 to TRBJ1-2, with TRBD1 matching over 11 bases. Germline V gives CDR1 SGHDN, CDR2 FVKESK. V gave up 3 bases and J gave up 7 bases; unmatched junction bases: 4. This CDR3 spans 14 amino acids. This CDR3 reads CASSQDRGHGGYTF. In DNA form, the CDR3 reads TGTGCCAGCAGCCAGGACAGGGGGCATGGTGGCTACACCTTC.

The chain recombines TRBV5-4 with TRBJ2-5; 10 bases align to TRBD2. This CDR3 contains 17 residues. Germline V gives CDR1 SGHNT, CDR2 YYREEE (reference sequence). Losses at the gene ends were 0 bases for V and 0 bases for J; bases not matched to a gene: 5. The CDR3 coding sequence is TGTGCCAGCAGCTTGGCAGAGCGGGGGGGGTACCAAGAGACCCAGTACTTC. It encodes CASSLAERGGYQETQYF.

The chain is built from TRBV7-6 and TRBJ1-6; D is uncertain. This CDR3 is built from 13 residues. The ends were cut back, 3 bases at V and 8 bases at J, with 8 bases in the middle. Germline CDR1 and CDR2: SGHVS and FNYEAQ. The CDR3 region is CASSFPGYSPLHF. The CDR3, as DNA: TGTGCCAGCAGCTTTCCGGGTTATTCACCCCTCCACTTT.

V and J are TRBV7-2 and TRBJ1-3; D is perhaps TRBD1 (6 bases). The CDR3 has 15 amino acids. The ends were cut back, 5 bases at V and 9 bases at J, with 20 bases in the middle. Germline V gene lookup returns CDR1 SGHTA and CDR2 FQGNSA. The CDR3 sequence: CASSPHRDPGSTIYF. In DNA, the CDR3 is TGTGCCAGCAGCCCACACAGGGACCCTGGGAGCACCATATATTTT.

The chain is built from TRBV11-1 and TRBJ1-1; 8 bases align to TRBD1. Per the germline V gene, CDR1 is SGHAT and CDR2 is FQDESV (reference sequence). This CDR3 is built from 14 residues. Germline trimming cut 5 bases from V and 1 base from J; bases unmatched to any gene: 3. CDR3: CASSVGQGNTEAFF. CDR3 DNA sequence: TGTGCCAGCAGCGTCGGACAGGGGAACACTGAAGCTTTCTTT.

This CDR3 reads CASSSSYSYGYTF. CDR3 bases: TGTGCCAGCAGCTCCAGTTACAGCTATGGCTACACCTTC. The chain employs TRBV7-9 and TRBJ1-2; no definite D call. Germline values: CDR1 SEHNR, CDR2 FQNEAQ (reference sequence). With 4 bases removed from V and 4 bases from J, the gap between germline ends came to 10 bases. The CDR3 consists of 13 residues.

The chain recombines TRBV27 with TRBJ1-2; the D is unclear. With 0 bases removed from V and 3 bases from J, the gap between germline ends came to 8 bases. The CDR3 contains 14 residues. Germline V gene lookup returns CDR1 MNHEY and CDR2 SMNVEV (reference sequence). CDR3 coding DNA: TGTGCCAGCAGTTTATCCGGTCAGGACTATGGCTACACCTTC. Protein: CASSLSGQDYGYTF.

The J gene is TRBJ1-1, the V gene TRBV12-3 or TRBV12-4; 7 positions agree with TRBD1. The V and J ends lost 7 bases and 2 bases, in that order; junction bases with no gene match: 4. CDR3 length: 13 residues. CDR3 nucleotide sequence: TGTGCCAGCAAAGGGGGCCTCAACACTGAAGCTTTCTTT. It translates to CASKGGLNTEAFF.

The V and J genes are TRBV7-9 and TRBJ2-5; D unclear. CDR1 and CDR2 (germline): SEHNR, FQNEAQ (reference sequence). The CDR3 contains 14 residues. V gave up 6 bases and J gave up 0 bases, with 11 bases separating them. For the CDR3, the DNA is TGTGCCAGCAGTCTCGGAGTTTACCAAGAGACCCAGTACTTC. This gives the protein CASSLGVYQETQYF.

This chain uses TRBV28 with TRBJ1-4; D is uncertain. Per germline, CDR1 MDHEN and CDR2 SYDVKM. The CDR3 has 15 residues. The V gene lost 3 bases and the J gene lost 6 bases, with 14 bases spanning the gap. CDR3 amino acids: CASSLEWRVHEKLFF. CDR3 sequence (DNA): TGTGCCAGCAGTTTGGAATGGAGGGTCCATGAAAAACTGTTTTTT.

The V gene is TRBV2, the J gene TRBJ1-1; 7 bases are a match to TRBD1. From germline, CDR1 is SNHLY and CDR2 FYNNEI. Trimming cost V 6 bases and J 0 bases; bases outside gene matches: 1. This CDR3 has 13 amino acids. DNA of the CDR3: TGTGCCAGCAGGGGACAGATGAACACTGAAGCTTTCTTT. This sequence encodes CASRGQMNTEAFF.

In its sample, this clone was seen a few times. The chain joins TRBV5-5 to TRBJ1-3, with 7 bases matching TRBD1. The CDR3 is made up of 18 amino acids. The junction had 9 bases not matched to a gene; V was cut back by 0 bases and J by 0 bases. The germline V gene encodes CDR1 SGHKS and CDR2 YYEKEE (reference sequence). CDR3 amino acids: CASSLGPTGTASGNTIYF. The DNA for the CDR3 is TGTGCCAGCAGCTTGGGGCCTACCGGGACAGCCTCTGGAAACACCATATATTTT.

J is TRBJ1-1 and V is TRBV29-1, with TRBD1 identical over 7 bases. V lost 5 bases and J lost 0; bases outside the gene matches: 6. From germline, CDR1 is SQVTM and CDR2 ANQGSEA. The CDR3 totals 14 residues. CDR3 in DNA: TGCAGCGTTTCGACAGGGAGTATGAACACTGAAGCTTTCTTT. It specifies CSVSTGSMNTEAFF. Full variable domain (rest looked up from reference TRBV29-1 and TRBJ1-1): SAVISQKPSRDICQRGTSLTIQCQVDSQVTMMFWYRQQPGQSLTLIATANQGSEATYESGFVIDKFPISRPNLTFSTLTVSNMSPEDSSIYLCSVSTGSMNTEAFFGQGTRLTVV.

The chain uses TRBV28 and TRBJ1-2; tentatively, D is TRBD1 (5 bases). This CDR3 comprises 14 residues. Germline values: CDR1 MDHEN, CDR2 SYDVKM. V lost 6 bases, J lost 7 bases, and 18 bases lay in between. The CDR3 region has the DNA TGTGCCAGCAGGGGGGGGATCGAAGGCGGTGGCTACACCTTC. Residues: CASRGGIEGGGYTF.